These 27 T cell receptor beta chains came from one sample sequenced in a study of T cell responses to AZD1222 COVID-19 vaccine. Some clones are missing from TCRdb's copy, which holds only in-frame ones; the method was immunoSEQ multiplex PCR. Of roughly 89,000 clones detected, roughly 88% appear once; the ten largest clones hold roughly 4.7%. The material was peripheral blood, obtained on day 0 of MenACWY control vaccination. The source is an adult in good health.

The genes are TRBV27 and TRBJ2-7; 16 bases map to TRBD2. The germline V gene encodes CDR1 MNHEY and CDR2 SMNVEV (reference sequence). This CDR3 contains 18 residues. V was clipped by 4 bases and J by 2 bases; unmatched bases: 8. The CDR3 bases are TGTGCCAGCAGTTGGGGACTAGCGGGAGGGAAATTTACCTACGAGCAGTACTTC. Its translation: CASSWGLAGGKFTYEQYF.

V gene TRBV5-1 combines with J gene TRBJ2-2; D is unclear. Germline assignment: CDR1 SGHRS and CDR2 YFSETQ. Trimming took off 0 bases at V and 1 base at J, with 4 bases between the two ends. This CDR3 contains 14 residues. The CDR3 DNA sequence: TGCGCCAGCAGCTTGGAGCAGAACACCGGGGAGCTGTTTTTT. Its protein product is CASSLEQNTGELFF.

The chain links TRBV28 to TRBJ1-1; 9 bases are a match to TRBD1. Germline loops: CDR1 MDHEN, CDR2 SYDVKM. The ends lost 2 bases at V and 8 bases at J; junction bases unmatched: 12. The CDR3 has 16 amino acids. The CDR3: CASSLMGTGRGSEAFF. The CDR3 DNA reads TGTGCCAGCAGTTTAATGGGGACAGGGCGGGGATCGGAAGCTTTCTTT. Full variable domain (outside the CDR3, taken from reference TRBV28 and TRBJ1-1): DVKVTQSSRYLVKRTGEKVFLECVQDMDHENMFWYRQDPGLGLRLIYFSYDVKMKEKGDIPEGYSVSREKKERFSLILESASTNQTSMYLCASSLMGTGRGSEAFFGQGTRLTVV.

J is TRBJ1-1 and V is TRBV28; unclear D gene. CDR3 length: 12 residues. V was trimmed by 8 bases and J by 0 bases, leaving 7 bases between them. Looked up from germline, CDR1 is MDHEN and CDR2 is SYDVKM. CDR3 in amino acids: CASRTLNTEAFF. CDR3 sequence (DNA): TGTGCCAGCCGGACTTTGAACACTGAAGCTTTCTTT.

CDR3: CSVAGQGFWSSYNEQFF. The DNA of the CDR3 is TGCAGCGTTGCGGGACAGGGTTTTTGGTCCTCCTACAATGAGCAGTTCTTC. The chain links TRBV29-1 to TRBJ2-1; 9 bases fit TRBD1. The CDR3 spans 17 residues. J was trimmed by 0 bases and V by 4 bases; bases with no gene match: 10. From germline, CDR1 is SQVTM and CDR2 ANQGSEA.

This chain links TRBV19 with TRBJ2-3; D gene uncertain. Germline assignment: CDR1 LNHDA and CDR2 SQIVND (reference sequence). V lost 2 bases and J lost 7, with 7 bases in between. The CDR3 has 12 residues. CDR3 nucleotides: TGTGCCAGTAGTATAACTGGGCATACGCAGTATTTT. It is translated as CASSITGHTQYF.

The chain combines TRBV4-2 with TRBJ2-7; no firm D call. The CDR3 covers 12 residues. Germline loops: CDR1 LGHNA, CDR2 YNFKEQ. V lost 0 bases and J 3 bases, leaving 3 bases between the germline ends. Here the CDR3 reads CASSQDNYEQYF. Written as DNA, the CDR3 is TGTGCCAGCAGCCAAGACAACTACGAGCAGTACTTC.

V is TRBV5-1 and J is TRBJ1-2; maybe TRBD1 (6 bases). Trimming took off 2 bases at V and 4 bases at J, with 9 bases between the two ends. The CDR3 is made up of 13 amino acids. Per germline, CDR1 SGHRS and CDR2 YFSETQ. The CDR3 spells CASSFTGSYGYTF. The CDR3 coding sequence is TGCGCCAGCAGCTTTACAGGGAGCTATGGCTACACCTTC. Using reference TRBV5-1 and TRBJ1-2 for the parts outside the CDR3, the full variable domain is KAGVTQTPRYLIKTRGQQVTLSCSPISGHRSVSWYQQTPGQGLQFLFEYFSETQRNKGNFPGRFSGRQFSNSRSEMNVSTLELGDSALYLCASSFTGSYGYTFGSGTRLTVV.

This chain connects TRBV28 to TRBJ1-5, with D possibly matching TRBD1 (5 bases). The CDR3 spans 11 residues. Germline loops: CDR1 MDHEN, CDR2 SYDVKM. The V end lost 8 bases, the J end lost 5 bases, and 7 bases lay between the germline ends. The CDR3 sequence is CASGTYQPQHF. CDR3 sequence (DNA): TGTGCCAGCGGGACCTATCAGCCCCAGCATTTT.

This clone was recorded once. The chain uses TRBV12-3 or TRBV12-4 and TRBJ2-1, with D hard to call. The CDR3 covers 11 residues. V was shortened by 3 bases and J by 5 bases, with 2 bases between the two germline ends. The CDR3: CASSFNNEQFF. CDR3 sequence (DNA): TGTGCCAGCAGTTTTAACAATGAGCAGTTCTTC.

CDR3 loop: CASSFPGQLRLWGYTF. In nucleotides, the CDR3 is TGTGCCAGCAGTTTTCCCGGACAGCTGAGGTTGTGGGGCTACACCTTC. V is TRBV28 and J is TRBJ1-2; D might be TRBD1 (6 bases). The length of the CDR3 is 16 residues. Between the trimmed V and J ends, which lost 3 bases and 8 bases, there was a span of 22 bases. The V gene's germline CDR1 is MDHEN and CDR2 SYDVKM.

This chain uses TRBV18 with TRBJ2-7; 7 bases match TRBD2. This CDR3 contains 14 residues. V was clipped by 4 bases and J by 5 bases; unmatched bases: 8. Germline V gene sequence: CDR1 KGHSH, CDR2 LQKENI. The CDR3 here is CASSLQGGSDEQYF. CDR3 DNA: TGTGCCAGCTCACTGCAGGGAGGGTCAGACGAGCAGTACTTC. Complete variable domain (other parts from reference TRBV18 and TRBJ2-7): NAGVMQNPRHLVRRRGQEARLRCSPMKGHSHVYWYRQLPEEGLKFMVYLQKENIIDESGMPKERFSAEFPKEGPSILRIQQVVRGDSAAYFCASSLQGGSDEQYFGPGTRLTVT.

The J gene is TRBJ2-1, the V gene TRBV7-2; 16 bases line up with TRBD2. V shed 2 bases and J 9 bases; nucleotides not matched to a gene: 4. The CDR3 loop spans 16 amino acids. Germline V gene lookup returns CDR1 SGHTA and CDR2 FQGNSA. The CDR3 DNA reads as TGTGCCAGCAGCTTATCGGGACTAGCGGGAGGGCGTGAGCAGTTCTTC. Amino acids: CASSLSGLAGGREQFF.

This rearrangement joins TRBV27 to TRBJ2-1; TRBD2 might be the D (6 bases). V lost 8 bases, J lost 2 bases, and 22 bases lay in between. Germline V CDR1 and CDR2: MNHEY, SMNVEV (reference sequence). CDR3 size: 17 residues. The CDR3 spells CASGRYFRDLTYNEQFF. The CDR3 nucleotides read TGTGCCAGCGGTCGCTATTTCCGGGACTTGACCTACAATGAGCAGTTCTTC.

This sequence joins TRBV4-3 and TRBJ2-2; TRBD1 is a possible D gene (5 bases). The CDR3 length is 14 residues. V was pared by 1 base and J by 7 bases, with 10 bases between. The germline gives CDR1 LGHNA, CDR2 YSLEER. The CDR3 DNA follows: TGCGCCAGCAGCCAAGCGACAGTGGGCGGGGAGCTGTTTTTT. Its translation: CASSQATVGGELFF.

CDR3 bases: TGCGCCAGCTCCTGGGTAGCTAATGAAAAACTGTTTTTT. This encodes CASSWVANEKLFF. The V and J genes are TRBV5-1 and TRBJ1-4; D is ambiguous. V was clipped by 7 bases and J by 3 bases, with 10 bases between them. There are 13 residues in the CDR3. Germline V gene lookup returns CDR1 SGHRS and CDR2 YFSETQ. The full variable domain, with the rest looked up from reference TRBV5-1 and TRBJ1-4, is KAGVTQTPRYLIKTRGQQVTLSCSPISGHRSVSWYQQTPGQGLQFLFEYFSETQRNKGNFPGRFSGRQFSNSRSEMNVSTLELGDSALYLCASSWVANEKLFFGSGTQLSVL.

The chain employs TRBV4-3 and TRBJ1-2; D gene ambiguous. The CDR3 loop spans 15 amino acids. Trimming took 0 bases from V and 4 from J, leaving 12 bases between them. Germline loops: CDR1 LGHNA, CDR2 YSLEER. The DNA of the CDR3 is TGCGCCAGCAGCCAAGAGCCCCGGACCGCCTATGGCTACACCTTC. The encoded protein is CASSQEPRTAYGYTF.

This chain connects TRBV4-1 to TRBJ2-7; D is possibly TRBD2 (7 bases). Deletions cut 3 bases from V and 6 bases from J, with 30 bases between. Germline V gene sequence: CDR1 MGHRA, CDR2 YSYEKL. There are 19 residues in the CDR3. The CDR3, as DNA: TGCGCCAGCAGCCAGTGGGGGGCCCTAACGGGAGGCCCCCCAAGCGAGCAGTACTTC. It encodes CASSQWGALTGGPPSEQYF.

The chain couples TRBV4-1 to TRBJ2-7, with D possibly called TRBD1 or TRBD2 (6 bases each). The CDR3 has 18 amino acids. The germline gives CDR1 MGHRA, CDR2 YSYEKL. Trimming stripped 0 bases from V and 2 bases from J, with 20 bases between. The CDR3 here is CASSQDPRAGTQTYEQYF. In nucleotides, the CDR3 is TGCGCCAGCAGCCAAGACCCGAGGGCGGGGACACAGACCTACGAGCAGTACTTC.

The chain couples TRBV7-2 to TRBJ2-1; 10 nucleotides line up with TRBD2. The germline V gene has CDR1 SGHTA and CDR2 FQGNSA. The V segment lost 2 bases and the J segment 5 bases; nucleotides outside the gene matches: 6. This CDR3 region has 16 residues. DNA of the CDR3: TGTGCCAGCAGCTTACAAGGGACTAGCGCCCACAATGAGCAGTTCTTC. Protein: CASSLQGTSAHNEQFF.

The J gene is TRBJ1-2, the V gene TRBV14, with D possibly being TRBD1 (5 bases). CDR1 is SGHDN and CDR2 is FVKESK in the germline V gene. Trimming took 1 base from V and 4 from J, leaving 16 bases between them. This CDR3 has 16 amino acids. The DNA for the CDR3 is TGTGCCAGCAGCCAAGTTTGGGACGTGGGTAGCTATGGCTACACCTTC. This gives the protein CASSQVWDVGSYGYTF.

This chain uses TRBV19 with TRBJ1-2; unclear D gene. Trimming removed 4 bases at V and 4 bases at J, with 16 bases between. Germline-derived CDR1 and CDR2 are LNHDA and SQIVND (reference sequence). The CDR3 is made up of 15 amino acids. CDR3 DNA sequence: TGTGCCAGTAGTACGCTTGAAGGAGTACGCTATGGCTACACCTTC. Its protein is CASSTLEGVRYGYTF.

The chain employs TRBV30 and TRBJ1-4, with D perhaps TRBD1 (6 bases). CDR3 length: 13 residues. From germline, CDR1 is GTSNPN and CDR2 SVGIG (reference sequence). V lost 2 bases, J lost 6 bases, and 10 bases lay in between. The chain's CDR3 is CAWSTGWDEKLFF. As DNA, the CDR3 is TGTGCCTGGAGTACAGGGTGGGATGAAAAACTGTTTTTT.

This chain connects TRBV3-1 (or the pseudogene TRBV3-2) to TRBJ2-7; D is ambiguous. Germline V lookup: CDR1 LGHDT, CDR2 YNNKEL (reference sequence). Trimming left V 3 bases short and J 2 bases short, with 5 bases between. This CDR3 contains 12 residues. The CDR3 protein is CASSQGTYEQYF. The DNA for the CDR3 is TGTGCCAGCAGCCAGGGGACCTACGAGCAGTACTTC.

This clone came up once. The chain couples TRBV28 to TRBJ2-5; 9 nucleotides match TRBD1. Germline values: CDR1 MDHEN, CDR2 SYDVKM. The CDR3 is 16 residues long. V gave up 5 bases and J gave up 6 bases; unmatched junction bases: 13. CDR3: CASSPHRDRASQTQYF. Here the CDR3 DNA reads TGTGCCAGCAGTCCTCACCGGGACAGGGCGAGTCAGACCCAGTACTTC.

In this sample, this clone turned up a few times. J is TRBJ1-2 and V is TRBV14; 11 nucleotides align to TRBD1. CDR1 is SGHDN and CDR2 is FVKESK in the germline V gene. There are 15 residues in the CDR3. Trimming took 4 bases from V and 4 from J; bases not matched to a gene: 5. The CDR3 DNA reads as TGTGCCAGCAGCCTCGCCGGGACAGGGGGCTATGGCTACACCTTC. Translated: CASSLAGTGGYGYTF. Supplemented by reference TRBV14 and TRBJ1-2, the full variable domain reads EAGVTQFPSHSVIEKGQTVTLRCDPISGHDNLYWYRRVMGKEIKFLLHFVKESKQDESGMPNNRFLAERTGGTYSTLKVQPAELEDSGVYFCASSLAGTGGYGYTFGSGTRLTVV.

This chain links TRBV7-2 with TRBJ1-6; D is perhaps TRBD1 (6 bases). V lost 4 bases and J lost 7, with 14 bases in between. The CDR3 covers 15 residues. Looked up from germline, CDR1 is SGHTA and CDR2 is FQGNSA. The CDR3 loop reads CASSSIGGLNSPLHF. The CDR3 region has the DNA TGTGCCAGCAGCTCCATCGGGGGCTTAAATTCACCCCTCCACTTT.